The 11 T cell receptor beta chains in this list originate from one sample, sequenced in a study of T cells in Graves' hyperthyroidism and ophthalmopathy (dated by TCRdb to the late 2010s). Library preparation was by multiplex PCR. TCRdb names Illumina HiSeq 2000 as the instrument used. TCR beta CDR3 regions were amplified from RNA transcripts. The TCR CDR3 was subjected to a first round of RT-PCR using the HTBI primer set and the Qiagen OneStep RT-PCR kit. The raw public reads went through TCRdb reprocessing: fastp at Q25, MiXCR clone calling, in-frame beta chains kept. Each entry is one CDR3 protein sequence, shown with its most common DNA and genes. The sample table records some 400,000 distinct CDR3 sequences; 13% of these occur just once. The ten largest account for less than 25% of the sample. The sequenced sample was blood. Receptor source: a man aged 25-45 years with Graves' hyperthyroidism that later progressed to Graves' ophthalmopathy.

This clonotype was counted many times. The rearrangement uses TRBV25-1 and TRBJ2-1; perhaps TRBD1 as D (5 bases). Deletions cut 3 bases from V and 8 bases from J, with 11 bases between. CDR3 length: 13 amino acids. Germline V gene data show CDR1 as MGHDK and CDR2 as SYGVNS. The CDR3 loop reads CASSDPDSDEQFF. The CDR3 nucleotides read TGTGCCAGCAGTGACCCCGACAGTGATGAGCAGTTCTTC.

The gene calls are TRBV20-1 and TRBJ1-4; 8 nucleotides line up with TRBD1. Trimming cost V 5 bases and J 6 bases; bases outside gene matches: 8. In germline, CDR1 is DFQATT, CDR2 SNEGSKA (reference sequence). The CDR3 loop spans 14 amino acids. CDR3 residues: CSAATRGRDEKLFF. DNA of the CDR3: TGCAGTGCTGCGACCAGGGGGCGCGATGAAAAACTGTTTTTT.

This clonotype was picked up many times. The chain employs TRBV6-1 and TRBJ2-1; D is perhaps TRBD2 (7 bases). In germline, CDR1 is MNHNS, CDR2 SASEGT. The CDR3 is 15 residues long. Trimming took 5 bases from V and 7 from J, leaving 18 bases between them. The CDR3 nucleotides are TGTGCCAGCAGTTCTCTGGAGGGGGGGCTTAATGAGCAGTTCTTC. Its protein product is CASSSLEGGLNEQFF.

Turning to this clonotype: This may stem from a read error, because a much larger clone lies one nucleotide away. The gene calls are TRBV7-9 and TRBJ2-2; weak D call: TRBD2 (7 bases). Germline V gene data show CDR1 as SEHNR and CDR2 as FQNEAQ (reference sequence). The CDR3 is 16 residues long. CDR3 region: CASSLNAGANTRELFF. The CDR3 coding sequence is TGTGCCAGCAGCTTAAACGCGGGGGCGAACACCAGGGAGCTGTTTTTT.

The chain carries TRBV29-1 and TRBJ1-2, with D hard to call. This CDR3 region has 12 residues. V lost 6 bases to trimming and J lost 4 bases, with 12 bases between them. In germline, CDR1 is SQVTM, CDR2 ANQGSEA. As DNA, the CDR3 is TGCAGCGTCGCCAGGACTACCTATGGCTACACCTTC. Amino acid sequence: CSVARTTYGYTF.

This clonotype was picked up many times. The chain has TRBV5-1 and TRBJ1-1; 9 bases match TRBD1. Germline trimming cut 0 bases from V and 1 base from J; bases unmatched to any gene: 7. CDR1 and CDR2 (germline): SGHRS, YFSETQ. The length of the CDR3 is 17 residues. The DNA for the CDR3 is TGCGCCAGCAGCTTGGCCGGGACAGGGATGGGGAACACTGAAGCTTTCTTT. This translates into CASSLAGTGMGNTEAFF.

This clonotype was seen at least ten times. This chain connects TRBV12-3 or TRBV12-4 to TRBJ1-1, with D possibly matching TRBD1 (6 bases). The CDR3 runs 13 residues. V was clipped by 5 bases and J by 7 bases, with 14 bases between them. The CDR3 loop reads CASSHPPDSEAFF. In DNA form, the CDR3 reads TGTGCCAGCAGTCACCCCCCGGACAGTGAAGCTTTCTTT.

The chain uses TRBV20-1 and TRBJ2-5; maybe TRBD1 (5 bases). The CDR3 spans 15 residues. Germline values: CDR1 DFQATT, CDR2 SNEGSKA (reference sequence). Trimming left V 0 bases short and J 1 base short, with 12 bases between. CDR3 DNA sequence: TGCAGTGCTAGAGATGTGTGGGGCCCCCAAGAGACCCAGTACTTC. Translation: CSARDVWGPQETQYF.

The sample holds a few counts of this clonotype. J is TRBJ2-7 and V is TRBV5-5, with D perhaps TRBD1 (5 bases). V gave up 5 bases and J gave up 0 bases, with 15 bases separating them. The CDR3 has 15 amino acids. CDR1 and CDR2 (germline): SGHKS, YYEKEE (reference sequence). The CDR3 here is CASSDQGINSYEQYF. The CDR3 bases are TGTGCCAGCAGTGATCAGGGAATCAACTCCTACGAGCAGTACTTC.

This clonotype showed up many times. V usage is TRBV2 and J usage is TRBJ1-1; D remains unclear. In germline, CDR1 is SNHLY, CDR2 FYNNEI. The CDR3 extends over 10 amino acids. With 8 bases removed from V and 7 bases from J, the gap between germline ends came to 8 bases. The CDR3 DNA reads TGTGCCAGCGGTGTGTATGAAGCTTTCTTT. This translates into CASGVYEAFF.

The V call is TRBV29-1, the J call TRBJ1-6; 10 bases are a match to TRBD1. Germline trimming cut 8 bases from V and 10 bases from J; bases unmatched to any gene: 5. Germline V gives CDR1 SQVTM, CDR2 ANQGSEA. CDR3 size: 12 residues. The CDR3 sequence is CSSGQGCSPLHF. The CDR3 DNA reads TGCAGCTCGGGACAGGGGTGCTCACCCCTCCACTTT.